This T cell receptor (beta chain) was identified in a study of memory CD4+ T cells and cytomegalovirus serostatus. Findings of the study overall: A US-trained random forest predicted CMV serostatus with median AUC around 0.9. CD4+ memory repertoires contained about 40% of the roughly 160 reported CMV TCRbeta sequences.

The sort gate was single viable CD3+CD4+CD8-CD45RO+ cells for memory CD4+ T cells. Serum IgG to CMV pp150, pp28, p38 and p52 defined serostatus. On this clone: Its target is unknown.

With 0 bases clipped from V and 4 bases from J, the junction kept 6 bases outside the gene matches. The CDR3 consists of 16 residues. The germline V gene encodes CDR1 SGHNT and CDR2 YYREEE (reference sequence). Sequencing was performed with immunoSEQ multiplex PCR; in TCRdb, only in-frame clones are kept and a portion is missing. Of tens of thousands of clones listed, about three quarters are singletons. The V gene is TRBV5-4, the J gene TRBJ1-2, with 10 bases aligning to TRBD1. The TCR originated in an adult in good health and CMV-seronegative. What was sequenced was memory CD4+ T cells from blood. CDR3 DNA: TGTGCCAGCAGCTTGGGGGGGACAGGGGTATTCTATGGCTACACCTTC. Translating gives CASSLGGTGVFYGYTF.